This T cell receptor beta chain was identified in a study of a mutant IDH1 vaccine in newly diagnosed glioma. As to this clone: The antigen is undetermined.

The assay was immunoSEQ multiplex PCR, and TCRdb's table has in-frame clones only and misses some. This table holds fewer than 35,000 clones, roughly four fifths found once. The time point denotes: week 35, safety follow-up. Topical imiquimod accompanied each vaccine dose, which consisted of 300 ug of mutant IDH1 20-mer peptide. This sample comprised PBMCs, obtained from a glioma patient whose treatment included an IDH1 peptide vaccine. The sequence came from a man aged 45-60 years with glioma.

CDR3: CASSFGQLKSGELFF. CDR3 sequence (DNA): TGTGCCAGCAGTTTTGGGCAGCTTAAGTCCGGGGAGCTGTTTTTT. The J gene is TRBJ2-2, the V gene TRBV28; D is unclear. The V and J ends lost 3 bases and 6 bases respectively, with 14 bases between them. The germline V gene has CDR1 MDHEN and CDR2 SYDVKM. This CDR3 contains 15 residues.